This T cell receptor beta chain came from a study of T cell changes during pregnancy in multiple sclerosis. The CDR3 has 13 amino acids. Trimming stripped 3 bases from V and 3 bases from J, with 9 bases between. Germline V CDR1 and CDR2: GTSNPN, SVGIG (reference sequence). Some clones are missing from TCRdb's copy, which holds only in-frame ones; the method was immunoSEQ multiplex PCR. The table records about 69,000 clones, about 92% of them present only once. The material sequenced was peripheral blood, taken in the third trimester of pregnancy. The chain combines TRBV30 with TRBJ1-5; maybe TRBD1 (6 bases). The receptor was derived from a female donor in good health, enrolled as a control in a pregnancy study. This CDR3 is CAWSWTVNQPQHF. The DNA for the CDR3 is TGTGCCTGGAGCTGGACAGTCAATCAGCCCCAGCATTTT.